These 31 T cell receptor beta chains originate from one sample sequenced in a study of T cells in Graves' hyperthyroidism and ophthalmopathy. RNA transcripts were the template for amplifying TCR beta CDR3 regions. The TCR CDR3 was amplified in a first-round RT-PCR using the HTBI primer set. TCRdb used MiXCR to reprocess the multiplex PCR reads, holding one entry per CDR3 protein. The profile shows 560,000 or so distinct CDR3 sequences, more than 45% of them singletons. The specimen was peripheral blood or thyroid tissue (not recorded which). The receptors come from a woman aged 18-29 years with Graves' hyperthyroidism.

The rearrangement uses TRBV5-1 and TRBJ2-3, with D hard to call. Germline CDR1 and CDR2: SGHRS and YFSETQ. CDR3 length: 15 residues. The V gene lost 7 bases and the J gene lost 2 bases, with 17 bases spanning the gap. As DNA, the CDR3 is TGCGCCAGCTCCGTCGGGCACTCAATCACAGATACGCAGTATTTT. Translating it yields CASSVGHSITDTQYF.

This clonotype was observed at least ten times. This chain links TRBV7-9 with TRBJ1-5, with no clear D. The CDR3 runs to 13 residues. Germline V CDR1 and CDR2: SEHNR, FQNEAQ (reference sequence). V was cut by 1 base and J by 6 bases, with 7 bases left in between. CDR3 sequence: CASSLGLSQPQHF. In DNA, the CDR3 is TGTGCCAGCAGCTTAGGGCTGTCTCAGCCCCAGCATTTT.

V gene TRBV10-3 combines with J gene TRBJ1-2; D is perhaps TRBD1 (6 bases). Per the germline V gene, CDR1 is ENHRY and CDR2 is SYGVKD. The V end lost 11 bases, the J end lost 8 bases, and 21 bases lay between the germline ends. The CDR3 consists of 13 residues. The CDR3 loop is CASQGLTVRGYTF. CDR3 DNA: TGTGCCTCGCAGGGGCTGACGGTGAGAGGCTACACCTTC.

This chain uses TRBV19 with TRBJ1-1; D is ambiguous. Germline V lookup: CDR1 LNHDA, CDR2 SQIVND (reference sequence). This CDR3 is built from 14 residues. V lost 3 bases and J lost 0, with 8 bases in between. The CDR3 reads CASSITPVNTEAFF. DNA for the CDR3: TGTGCCAGTAGTATTACTCCGGTGAACACTGAAGCTTTCTTT.

About this clonotype: Possible read error: a much larger clone is one base away. V is TRBV19 and J is TRBJ1-5, with 10 bases that match TRBD1. V lost 3 bases and J lost 3; bases outside the gene matches: 2. This CDR3 comprises 15 residues. CDR1 and CDR2 (germline): LNHDA, SQIVND (reference sequence). Written as DNA, the CDR3 is TGTGCCAGTAGTATCGGGACAGGGGACAATCAGCCCCAGCATTTT. Protein sequence: CASSIGTGDNQPQHF.

The rearrangement links TRBV20-1 to TRBJ1-5, with 9 positions matching TRBD1. Germline CDR1 reads DFQATT; CDR2 reads SNEGSKA (reference sequence). The CDR3 covers 14 residues. Trimming removed 6 bases from V and 4 bases from J; junction bases left unmatched: 7. In nucleotides, the CDR3 is TGCAGTGCCAAACGACAGGGGGGGAATCAGCCCCAGCATTTT. Its translation: CSAKRQGGNQPQHF.

The V gene is TRBV27, the J gene TRBJ1-5, with unresolved D. V shed 4 bases and J shed 6 bases, with 16 bases lying between them. Per the germline V gene, CDR1 is MNHEY and CDR2 is SMNVEV (reference sequence). The CDR3 covers 15 residues. CDR3: CASSSSSTGGQPQHF. DNA of the CDR3: TGTGCCAGCAGTTCATCGTCGACGGGCGGTCAGCCCCAGCATTTT.

On this clonotype: Likely a read error: the CDR3 ends without its conserved phenylalanine or tryptophan. V and J are TRBV7-6 and TRBJ2-7; TRBD1 aligns across 8 bases. Germline CDR1 reads SGHVS; CDR2 reads FNYEAQ. V trimming: 5 bases; J trimming: 3 bases; junction bases outside the gene matches: 6. The CDR3 sequence is 14 residues long. The CDR3 spells CASSHRQGFYEQYI. CDR3 coding DNA: TGTGCCAGCAGCCACAGACAGGGGTTCTACGAGCAGTACATC.

A word on this clonotype: A much larger clonotype is one base distant, so this may be a read error. The rearrangement joins TRBV2 to TRBJ2-1; TRBD2 might be the D (5 bases). The germline V gene encodes CDR1 SNHLY and CDR2 FYNNEI. The CDR3 runs to 14 residues. CDR3 sequence (DNA): TGTGCCAGCAGCCTCGAGGGCGTCCTCTTGGAGCAGTGCTTC. This sequence encodes CASSLEGVLLEQCF.

This clonotype was counted between two and nine times. The chain couples TRBV9 to TRBJ2-2; TRBD1 matches at 8 bases. V lost 6 bases to trimming and J lost 7 bases; unmatched junction nucleotides: 8. This CDR3 spans 14 amino acids. CDR1 is SGDLS and CDR2 is YYNGEE in the germline V gene. Written as DNA, the CDR3 is TGTGCCAGCACTGGCGGACAGGGCGGCGGGGAGCTGTTTTTT. Residues: CASTGGQGGGELFF.

This clonotype has more than one count but fewer than ten. J is TRBJ2-5 and V is TRBV7-9, with D possibly matching TRBD2 (5 bases). Trimming stripped 5 bases from V and 5 bases from J, with 21 bases between. CDR1 and CDR2 from the germline V gene are SEHNR and FQNEAQ (reference sequence). CDR3 length: 16 amino acids. In nucleotides, the CDR3 is TGTGCCAGCAGCCCTCGGGGTCCAGCGGATGGGGAGACCCAGTACTTC. It encodes CASSPRGPADGETQYF.

This chain links TRBV2 with TRBJ1-2; D is ambiguous. CDR1 is SNHLY and CDR2 is FYNNEI in the germline V gene. V lost 6 bases, J lost 13 bases, and 21 bases lay in between. This CDR3 has 13 residues. CDR3 nucleotides: TGTGCCAGCAGCTCCCTCGACCTTCTAGACTGCACCTTC. Translated: CASSSLDLLDCTF. The entire variable domain, with the rest obtained from reference TRBV2 and TRBJ1-2, is as follows: EPEVTQTPSHQVTQMGQEVILRCVPISNHLYFYWYRQILGQKVEFLVSFYNNEISEKSEIFDDQFSVERPDGSNFTLKIRSTKLEDSAMYFCASSSLDLLDCTFGSGTRLTVV.

The chain combines TRBV6-5 with TRBJ1-5; D is possibly TRBD1 (5 bases). Germline V CDR1 and CDR2: MNHEY, SVGAGI. The CDR3 runs to 12 residues. V lost 4 bases, J lost 9 bases, and 10 bases lay in between. CDR3 bases: TGTGCCAGCAGTTTCCGGGGGGTGCCCCAGCATTTT. Residues: CASSFRGVPQHF.

This clonotype was observed a few times. The V and J genes are TRBV9 and TRBJ2-7, with D unresolved. CDR3 size: 16 residues. V dropped 4 bases and J dropped 0 bases, with 17 bases sitting between them. Germline V gene lookup returns CDR1 SGDLS and CDR2 YYNGEE. The DNA of the CDR3 is TGTGCCAGCAGCTTGGGTACGCGACCGAGCTCCTACGAGCAGTACTTC. This codes for CASSLGTRPSSYEQYF.

The chain recombines TRBV7-9 with TRBJ1-3, with no clear D. CDR3 length: 11 amino acids. Trimming shortened V by 3 bases and J by 10 bases, and 7 bases separated the two germline ends. Germline CDR1 and CDR2: SEHNR and FQNEAQ (reference sequence). The DNA of the CDR3 is TGTGCCAGCAGCTTGGTAGGGACCATATATTTT. As protein: CASSLVGTIYF.

This rearrangement joins TRBV20-1 to TRBJ1-2; TRBD1 matches at 12 bases. After removal of 0 bases from V and 8 bases from J, the junction contained 7 bases not matched to a gene. CDR3 length: 15 amino acids. Per the germline V gene, CDR1 is DFQATT and CDR2 is SNEGSKA (reference sequence). The CDR3 sequence is CSARDTGQGAEGYTF. The CDR3 DNA is TGCAGTGCTAGAGATACGGGACAGGGGGCGGAAGGCTACACCTTC.

The CDR3 DNA follows: TGCAGTGCTTCGAAGCGGACTGGGGCCAACGTCCTGACTTTC. It codes for CSASKRTGANVLTF. The V gene is TRBV20-1, the J gene TRBJ2-6, with D tentatively TRBD2 (5 bases). CDR1 DFQATT and CDR2 SNEGSKA come from the germline V gene (reference sequence). This CDR3 contains 14 residues. V was trimmed by 5 bases and J by 2 bases, leaving 10 bases between them.

The chain recombines TRBV2 with TRBJ2-2, with D perhaps matching TRBD1 or TRBD2 (5 bases each). Per the germline V gene, CDR1 is SNHLY and CDR2 is FYNNEI. V dropped 5 bases and J dropped 0 bases, with 7 bases sitting between them. CDR3 length: 14 amino acids. The CDR3 DNA follows: TGTGCCAGCAGTAGAGGGGCGAACACCGGGGAGCTGTTTTTT. Encoded protein: CASSRGANTGELFF. The full variable domain, rest sourced from reference TRBV2 and TRBJ2-2, is EPEVTQTPSHQVTQMGQEVILRCVPISNHLYFYWYRQILGQKVEFLVSFYNNEISEKSEIFDDQFSVERPDGSNFTLKIRSTKLEDSAMYFCASSRGANTGELFFGEGSRLTVL.

This chain joins TRBV20-1 and TRBJ1-6; TRBD1 is a possible D gene (6 bases). V lost 6 bases, J lost 9 bases, and 18 bases lay in between. Germline CDR1 reads DFQATT; CDR2 reads SNEGSKA (reference sequence). The CDR3 has 14 residues. The CDR3 reads CSATSRDIGSPLHF. CDR3 bases: TGCAGTGCAACCTCCCGGGACATTGGTTCACCCCTCCACTTT.

This rearrangement joins TRBV20-1 to TRBJ2-7; D unclear. The V end lost 5 bases, the J end lost 6 bases, and 8 bases lay between the germline ends. The CDR3 extends over 10 amino acids. Germline values: CDR1 DFQATT, CDR2 SNEGSKA (reference sequence). This CDR3 reads CSAPVREQYF. The CDR3 bases are TGCAGTGCTCCGGTCCGCGAGCAGTACTTC.

The chain combines TRBV10-1 with TRBJ2-7; D uncertain. The CDR3 consists of 12 residues. Germline CDR1 reads WNHNN; CDR2 reads SYGVQD (reference sequence). Trimming shortened V by 3 bases and J by 6 bases, and 9 bases separated the two germline ends. CDR3 bases: TGCGCCAGCAGTGAAGGGCTCCGCGAGCAGTACTTC. Its translation is CASSEGLREQYF.

The CDR3 DNA sequence: TGTGCCAGCAGCGTCGGACACTCTGGGGCCAACGTCCTGACTTTC. It codes for CASSVGHSGANVLTF. The chain links TRBV7-9 to TRBJ2-6; D is perhaps TRBD1 (5 bases). CDR1 SEHNR and CDR2 FQNEAQ come from the germline V gene (reference sequence). This CDR3 spans 15 amino acids. Between the trimmed V and J ends, which lost 5 bases and 0 bases, there was a span of 8 bases. The entire variable domain, with the rest obtained from reference TRBV7-9 and TRBJ2-6, is as follows: DTGVSQNPRHKITKRGQNVTFRCDPISEHNRLYWYRQTLGQGPEFLTYFQNEAQLEKSRLLSDRFSAERPKGSFSTLEIQRTEQGDSAMYLCASSVGHSGANVLTFGAGSRLTVL.

This clonotype has a count of ten or more. The chain couples TRBV7-3 to TRBJ2-6; D is ambiguous. Germline assignment: CDR1 SGHTA and CDR2 FQGTGA. The CDR3 has 14 residues. V dropped 6 bases and J dropped 4 bases, with 10 bases sitting between them. For the CDR3, the DNA is TGTGCCAGCAGATCCGCCGGCGGGGCCAACGTCCTGACTTTC. The encoded protein is CASRSAGGANVLTF.

This clonotype was found a few times. This chain connects TRBV11-2 to TRBJ1-2, with 12 bases fitting TRBD1. After removal of 6 bases from V and 6 bases from J, the junction contained 11 bases not matched to a gene. The CDR3 sequence is 16 residues long. Germline V gives CDR1 SGHAT, CDR2 FQNNGV. This CDR3 reads CASSSPGTGGVNGYTF. CDR3 DNA: TGTGCCAGCAGTTCTCCCGGGACAGGGGGCGTGAATGGCTACACCTTC.

As concerns this clonotype: At one end, the junction sequence differs from germline, possibly due to a read error. The CDR3 is CASSSGLRGETQYF. The CDR3, as DNA: TGTGCCAGCAGTTCGGGACTGCGCGGGGAGACCCAGTACTTC. The chain is built from TRBV10-3 and TRBJ2-5; tentatively, D is TRBD2 (6 bases). Germline lookup yields CDR1 ENHRY and CDR2 SYGVKD. The CDR3 is 14 residues long.

In its sample, this clonotype was seen many times. The V and J genes are TRBV10-3 and TRBJ2-5; D is undetermined. CDR3 length: 13 residues. The V end was cut by 4 bases, the J end by 4 bases, with 10 bases between. The germline CDR1 and CDR2 sequences are ENHRY and SYGVKD. CDR3 coding DNA: TGTGCCATCAGTGTGTCAGGAGCAGAGACCCAGTACTTC. Translating gives CAISVSGAETQYF.

This clonotype was detected only a few times. The gene calls are TRBV7-9 and TRBJ2-7; TRBD2 is a possible D gene (5 bases). CDR1 is SEHNR, CDR2 FQNEAQ, per germline (reference sequence). The V gene lost 6 bases and the J gene lost 0 bases, with 15 bases spanning the gap. The CDR3 is 15 residues long. This CDR3 reads CASRPILGSSYEQYF. As DNA, the CDR3 is TGTGCCAGCAGGCCTATTTTGGGGAGCTCCTACGAGCAGTACTTC.

The chain joins TRBV10-3 to TRBJ2-5; no clear D. The CDR3 is 12 amino acids. Germline assignment: CDR1 ENHRY and CDR2 SYGVKD. Trimming shortened V by 10 bases and J by 5 bases, and 14 bases separated the two germline ends. This chain's CDR3 is CASGSMGETQYF. CDR3 coding DNA: TGTGCCAGCGGTTCTATGGGGGAGACCCAGTACTTC.

Comment on this clonotype: The junction shows a germline mismatch at one end, possibly a read error. J is TRBJ1-2 and V is TRBV10-3; 7 bases map to TRBD1. Germline values: CDR1 ENHRY, CDR2 SYGVKD. The length of the CDR3 is 12 residues. CDR3 nucleotides: TGTGCCAGCAGTGAGGGGGCCCATCGCTACACCTTC. Translating gives CASSEGAHRYTF.

This clonotype was seen ten or more times. The rearrangement joins TRBV5-6 to TRBJ2-5; no firm D call. Trimming removed 0 bases from V and 1 base from J, with 7 bases in between. CDR3 length: 14 amino acids. Per germline, CDR1 SGHDT and CDR2 YYEEEE. The CDR3 reads CASSLERVQETQYF. Written as DNA, the CDR3 is TGTGCCAGCAGCTTGGAAAGGGTCCAAGAGACCCAGTACTTC.

The gene calls are TRBV10-3 and TRBJ1-5; the D is unclear. Deletions cut 6 bases from V and 3 bases from J, with 15 bases between. Per the germline V gene, CDR1 is ENHRY and CDR2 is SYGVKD. CDR3 size: 15 residues. CDR3 in DNA: TGTGCCATCAGCGAGACGGGAGCCAACAATCAGCCCCAGCATTTT. It yields the protein CAISETGANNQPQHF.